This T cell receptor (beta chain) was documented in a study of T cells after yellow fever vaccination. Study-level results: Most clones from primary vaccination resurfaced after the booster (nearly 97% CD4, around 90% CD8).

The authors made TCR cDNA by 5'RACE template switching, adding a universal primer site and UMIs. Each CDR3 protein gets one entry after TCRdb re-called the 5' RACE reads with MiXCR. The sample lists some 560,000 distinct CDR3 sequences, roughly 19% seen once, with roughly an eighth in the top ten. This clonotype was detected a few times. Its cognate antigen is unknown. The germline gives CDR1 SGHNT, CDR2 YYREEE (reference sequence). The V and J ends lost 5 bases and 5 bases, in that order; junction bases with no gene match: 8. The CDR3 runs to 14 residues. Source: PBMCs, taken 15 days after the yellow fever booster vaccination. The rearrangement uses TRBV5-4 and TRBJ2-3; 7 nucleotides line up with TRBD1. This receptor was obtained from a man younger than 45 who received the YFV17D yellow fever vaccine. The CDR3 protein is CASRIQGVKDTQYF. In nucleotides, the CDR3 is TGTGCCAGCAGGATTCAGGGGGTTAAAGATACGCAGTATTTT.